Shown below are 10 T cell receptor beta chains from a single sample sequenced in a study of blood T cell repertoires in COVID-19. The repertoire was sequenced with immunoSEQ multiplex PCR; TCRdb's copy has only in-frame clones and lacks some. The data show roughly 30,000 clones, less than 90% seen once. Material for sequencing was peripheral blood. The receptors here all came from a man at least 80 years old with active COVID-19.

The chain recombines TRBV4-1 with TRBJ2-5; D is undetermined. The CDR3 has 15 amino acids. CDR1 is MGHRA and CDR2 is YSYEKL in the germline V gene. V lost 0 bases to trimming and J lost 3 bases, with 11 bases between them. For the CDR3, the DNA is TGCGCCAGCAGCCAAGACCACCGACGGGAAGAGACCCAGTACTTC. It codes for CASSQDHRREETQYF.

The chain joins TRBV6-6 to TRBJ1-5; TRBD1 might be the D (6 bases). The V gene's germline CDR1 is MNHNY and CDR2 SVGAGI (reference sequence). The CDR3 covers 16 residues. V dropped 4 bases and J dropped 0 bases, with 13 bases sitting between them. The CDR3 region is CASSSQGPSSNQPQHF. For the CDR3, the DNA is TGTGCCAGCAGTTCCCAGGGGCCTTCTAGCAATCAGCCCCAGCATTTT.

This chain links TRBV5-6 with TRBJ1-2; TRBD1 matches 9 bases. Per the germline V gene, CDR1 is SGHDT and CDR2 is YYEEEE. The CDR3 is 16 amino acids. V shed 4 bases and J 8 bases; nucleotides not matched to a gene: 15. CDR3 region: CASSRMTYRGRDGYTF. CDR3 sequence (DNA): TGTGCCAGCAGCCGTATGACTTACAGGGGGCGAGACGGCTACACCTTC.

About this clone itself: Mismatch with germline at one junction end may stem from a read error. This chain uses TRBV5-1 with TRBJ2-7, with 7 bases fitting TRBD1. Germline-derived CDR1 and CDR2 are SGHRS and YFSETQ. The CDR3 totals 15 residues. The CDR3 here is CASSPRQGSSYEQCF. The CDR3 DNA follows: TGCGCCAGCAGCCCCCGACAGGGAAGCTCCTACGAGCAGTGCTTC.

The sample holds a few counts of this clone. The chain links TRBV10-3 to TRBJ2-7, with D possibly TRBD1 on 5 matching bases. This CDR3 is 14 amino acids long. V lost 10 bases, J lost 1 base, and 17 bases lay in between. The germline V gene encodes CDR1 ENHRY and CDR2 SYGVKD. CDR3 coding DNA: TGTGCCACCAGCCCCTCACAGGAGTCCTACGAGCAGTACTTC. As protein: CATSPSQESYEQYF.

This chain links TRBV2 with TRBJ2-1, with 13 bases lining up with TRBD2. This CDR3 region has 15 residues. Unmatched junction bases numbered 1, after V lost 4 bases and J lost 4 bases. Germline V lookup: CDR1 SNHLY, CDR2 FYNNEI. CDR3 DNA: TGTGCCAGCAGTGGGGGACTAGCGGGGTACAATGAGCAGTTCTTC. This translates into CASSGGLAGYNEQFF.

V is TRBV5-4 and J is TRBJ2-2, with 12 positions matching TRBD2. Germline V gene sequence: CDR1 SGHNT, CDR2 YYREEE (reference sequence). Germline trimming cut 5 bases from V and 7 bases from J; bases unmatched to any gene: 9. The CDR3 is 16 residues long. The CDR3 loop reads CASRPLAGGTGGELFF. CDR3 coding DNA: TGTGCCAGCAGGCCTCTAGCGGGGGGGACTGGCGGGGAGCTGTTTTTT. Full variable domain (remainder filled in from reference TRBV5-4 and TRBJ2-2): ETGVTQSPTHLIKTRGQQVTLRCSSQSGHNTVSWYQQALGQGPQFIFQYYREEENGRGNFPPRFSGLQFPNYSSELNVNALELDDSALYLCASRPLAGGTGGELFFGEGSRLTVL.

The CDR3 DNA is TGTGCCAGCTCACCATCCAGCGGGGACACTGAAGCTTTCTTT. Its translation is CASSPSSGDTEAFF. The J gene is TRBJ1-1, the V gene TRBV18, with D hard to call. Deletions cut 2 bases from V and 3 bases from J, with 10 bases between. The CDR3 has 14 residues. The V gene's germline CDR1 is KGHSH and CDR2 LQKENI.

This rearrangement joins TRBV7-2 to TRBJ2-7; no clear D. The germline V gene has CDR1 SGHTA and CDR2 FQGNSA. The CDR3 has 13 amino acids. Trimming stripped 5 bases from V and 2 bases from J, with 10 bases between. In DNA, the CDR3 is TGTGCCAGCAGCCCCCGTTCGGCCTACGAGCAGTACTTC. Its protein product is CASSPRSAYEQYF.

V is TRBV7-9 and J is TRBJ2-1; 13 bases are shared with TRBD2. This CDR3 has 17 residues. Germline V gene sequence: CDR1 SEHNR, CDR2 FQNEAQ (reference sequence). J gave up 1 base and V 4 bases, and 4 bases lay outside the gene matches. The CDR3 DNA reads TGTGCCAGCAGCTCCGGACTAGCGGGGGTTTCCTACAATGAGCAGTTCTTC. Encoded protein: CASSSGLAGVSYNEQFF.